The 22 T cell receptor beta chains below all came from one sample that was sequenced in a study of blood T cell repertoires in COVID-19. Clones were read by immunoSEQ multiplex PCR, and TCRdb kept only the in-frame ones, dropping some. Here the sample spans 85,000 to 90,000 clones, 82% being singletons. The sequenced material came from peripheral blood. These receptors were collected from a woman of 80 years or more with acute or convalescent COVID-19.

V is TRBV3-1 (or the pseudogene TRBV3-2) and J is TRBJ2-7; D is possibly TRBD1 (6 bases). The CDR3 covers 15 residues. CDR1 and CDR2 (germline): LGHDT, YNNKEL (reference sequence). The V end lost 2 bases, the J end lost 5 bases, and 16 bases lay between the germline ends. DNA of the CDR3: TGTGCCAGCAGCCAAAGGGCCGGAACAGGGAACGAGCAGTACTTC. It codes for CASSQRAGTGNEQYF.

The chain's CDR3 is CASSTGGGKAFF. For the CDR3, the DNA is TGTGCCAGCAGCACTGGGGGGGGGAAAGCTTTCTTT. J is TRBJ1-1 and V is TRBV28; possibly TRBD1 for D (5 bases). Germline loops: CDR1 MDHEN, CDR2 SYDVKM. CDR3 size: 12 residues. The germline V and J ends were trimmed by 6 bases and 9 bases, with 14 bases remaining between them.

V usage is TRBV9 and J usage is TRBJ2-1; D not resolved. The CDR3 runs to 15 residues. The germline V gene has CDR1 SGDLS and CDR2 YYNGEE. Trimming cost V 0 bases and J 3 bases, with 10 bases left between them. For the CDR3, the DNA is TGTGCCAGCAGCGTAGAACTCGCCGTCTACAATGAGCAGTTCTTC. It specifies CASSVELAVYNEQFF.

V and J are TRBV10-3 and TRBJ1-1; tentative D call: TRBD1 (6 bases). This CDR3 has 16 amino acids. Per germline, CDR1 ENHRY and CDR2 SYGVKD. Trimming removed 0 bases at V and 4 bases at J, with 15 bases between. As DNA, the CDR3 is TGTGCCATCAGTGAGTCCCAGACAGGATTGAGCACTGAAGCTTTCTTT. It codes for CAISESQTGLSTEAFF.

The chain is built from TRBV12-3 or TRBV12-4 and TRBJ2-1; 7 bases line up with TRBD2. V lost 6 bases, J lost 10 bases, and 9 bases stayed unmatched. This CDR3 spans 13 amino acids. CDR3 residues: CASRDWGGGEQFF. CDR3 nucleotides: TGTGCCAGCAGGGACTGGGGGGGTGGAGAGCAGTTCTTC.

V usage is TRBV3-1 (or the pseudogene TRBV3-2) and J usage is TRBJ2-7; 12 bases match TRBD1. Losses at the gene ends were 1 base for V and 8 bases for J; bases not matched to a gene: 6. CDR3 size: 15 residues. Germline values: CDR1 LGHDT, CDR2 YNNKEL (reference sequence). The DNA of the CDR3 is TGTGCCAGCAGCCAAGGAGGGGGGACAGGGGGCCAGCAGTACTTC. Protein: CASSQGGGTGGQQYF.

The rearrangement uses TRBV4-1 and TRBJ2-7; 8 bases match TRBD2. Germline trimming cut 7 bases from V and 3 bases from J; bases unmatched to any gene: 17. The CDR3 length is 17 residues. Germline CDR1 reads MGHRA; CDR2 reads YSYEKL. CDR3 in amino acids: CASTYYSGLAGYYEQYF. The CDR3 region has the DNA TGCGCCAGCACCTACTATAGTGGACTAGCAGGATACTACGAGCAGTACTTC.

The gene calls are TRBV19 and TRBJ1-3; D possibly corresponds to TRBD1 (6 bases). This CDR3 is built from 14 residues. Deletions cut 9 bases from V and 2 bases from J, with 14 bases between. Germline lookup yields CDR1 LNHDA and CDR2 SQIVND (reference sequence). CDR3 region: CARPTQGAGNTIYF. CDR3 nucleotides: TGTGCCAGGCCGACACAGGGAGCTGGAAACACCATATATTTT.

The chain combines TRBV6-6 with TRBJ2-7, with 7 bases that match TRBD2. The germline gives CDR1 MNHNY, CDR2 SVGAGI (reference sequence). The trim removed 1 base at V and 9 bases at J, leaving 0 bases unmatched. The CDR3 has 11 residues. The CDR3 here is CASSYWGGQYF. The CDR3 bases are TGTGCCAGCAGTTACTGGGGGGGGCAGTACTTC.

Of note for this clone: Other DNA sequences in this specimen translate into the identical CDR3. The chain couples TRBV10-3 to TRBJ1-2; D uncertain. V was cut by 3 bases and J by 2 bases, with 7 bases left in between. The CDR3 totals 13 residues. The V gene's germline CDR1 is ENHRY and CDR2 SYGVKD. DNA of the CDR3: TGTGCCATCAGTGAAACACTAAACTATGGCTACACCTTC. Translating it yields CAISETLNYGYTF.

This chain joins TRBV2 and TRBJ2-2, with a possible D match to TRBD1 (5 bases). The V gene's germline CDR1 is SNHLY and CDR2 FYNNEI. V was trimmed by 4 bases and J by 6 bases, leaving 6 bases between them. CDR3 length equals 12 residues. The CDR3 reads CASSVGAGELFF. The CDR3 nucleotides read TGTGCCAGCAGTGTAGGGGCCGGGGAGCTGTTTTTT.

The J gene is TRBJ2-3, the V gene TRBV27; possibly TRBD1 for D (5 bases). Germline values: CDR1 MNHEY, CDR2 SMNVEV (reference sequence). This CDR3 has 17 residues. Trimming cost V 3 bases and J 2 bases, with 18 bases left between them. In DNA form, the CDR3 reads TGTGCCAGCAGTTTTAAGGGGTTTGGGCCTGACACAGATACGCAGTATTTT. This codes for CASSFKGFGPDTDTQYF.

The gene calls are TRBV10-1 and TRBJ2-3, with TRBD1 identical over 10 bases. The junction had 9 bases not matched to a gene; V was cut back by 6 bases and J by 3 bases. This CDR3 has 16 amino acids. Germline CDR1 reads WNHNN; CDR2 reads SYGVQD (reference sequence). This chain's CDR3 is CASSSKGQGRTDTQYF. DNA for the CDR3: TGCGCCAGCAGCAGCAAGGGACAGGGGAGGACAGATACGCAGTATTTT.

The chain combines TRBV7-2 with TRBJ2-1; 8 nucleotides match TRBD2. V lost 0 bases and J lost 5; bases outside the gene matches: 6. The CDR3 spans 16 residues. The germline V gene has CDR1 SGHTA and CDR2 FQGNSA. CDR3 DNA sequence: TGTGCCAGCAGCTTAGCGAACAGCGGGAGCCACAATGAGCAGTTCTTC. Translation gives CASSLANSGSHNEQFF.

The chain is built from TRBV2 and TRBJ1-2; a possible D gene is TRBD1 (6 bases). V was trimmed by 10 bases and J by 5 bases, leaving 14 bases between them. This CDR3 has 12 residues. Per the germline V gene, CDR1 is SNHLY and CDR2 is FYNNEI. The CDR3 spells CAIALGQYGYTF. The CDR3 nucleotides are TGTGCCATCGCCCTTGGACAGTATGGCTACACCTTC.

This rearrangement joins TRBV3-1 (or the pseudogene TRBV3-2) to TRBJ1-2; D not resolved. Trimming took 1 base from V and 4 from J, leaving 13 bases between them. There are 15 residues in the CDR3. Germline V gives CDR1 LGHDT, CDR2 YNNKEL (reference sequence). The CDR3 loop is CASSQGAGNFYGYTF. The CDR3 DNA is TGTGCCAGCAGCCAAGGGGCGGGGAATTTCTATGGCTACACCTTC.

This clone was seen only a few times. Other DNA sequences from this sample encode an identical CDR3 as well. The chain links TRBV5-6 to TRBJ1-1; D remains unclear. CDR3 size: 13 residues. The V end lost 0 bases, the J end lost 5 bases, and 8 bases lay between the germline ends. Germline V gene sequence: CDR1 SGHDT, CDR2 YYEEEE. The DNA for the CDR3 is TGTGCCAGCAGCTTGGGGGGAGAGACTGAAGCTTTCTTT. It yields the protein CASSLGGETEAFF.

This clone has more than one count but fewer than ten. V is TRBV6-5 and J is TRBJ1-2, with D tentatively TRBD1 (5 bases). This CDR3 is built from 14 residues. V lost 4 bases and J lost 4, with 13 bases in between. Germline V gene lookup returns CDR1 MNHEY and CDR2 SVGAGI. As DNA, the CDR3 is TGTGCCAGCAGTTCCGGGACGGGACTCTATGGCTACACCTTC. Its translation: CASSSGTGLYGYTF.

The rearrangement uses TRBV6-1 and TRBJ1-5, with 8 bases matching TRBD1. V was clipped by 1 base and J by 7 bases; unmatched bases: 15. Germline CDR1 and CDR2: MNHNS and SASEGT. The CDR3 has 18 amino acids. The CDR3 here is CASSEVRRGRGHRQPQHF. The CDR3 DNA is TGTGCCAGCAGTGAAGTCCGACGGGGCAGGGGGCACCGACAGCCCCAGCATTTT.

The chain carries TRBV5-8 and TRBJ1-5, with D unclear. The CDR3 spans 15 residues. Germline loops: CDR1 SGHTS, CDR2 YDEGEE. V was trimmed by 1 base and J by 0 bases, leaving 8 bases between them. The CDR3 protein is CASSLLTTSNQPQHF. Here the CDR3 DNA reads TGTGCCAGCAGCTTGCTCACTACTAGCAATCAGCCCCAGCATTTT. Filled out from reference TRBV5-8 and TRBJ1-5, the complete variable domain reads EAGVTQSPTHLIKTRGQQATLRCSPISGHTSVYWYQQALGLGLQFLLWYDEGEERNRGNFPPRFSGRQFPNYSSELNVNALELEDSALYLCASSLLTTSNQPQHFGDGTRLSIL.

There are a few counts of this clone. The rearrangement links TRBV27 to TRBJ2-5; a possible D gene is TRBD1 (6 bases). Germline values: CDR1 MNHEY, CDR2 SMNVEV (reference sequence). Trimming took off 6 bases at V and 3 bases at J, with 20 bases between the two ends. The CDR3 is 16 amino acids. CDR3 sequence (DNA): TGTGCCAGCAGCTCAGGGGCCGACCTTTTCAAAGAGACCCAGTACTTC. It translates to CASSSGADLFKETQYF.

This clone was found a few times. The V call is TRBV5-4, the J call TRBJ2-3; 7 nucleotides align to TRBD1. From germline, CDR1 is SGHNT and CDR2 YYREEE (reference sequence). V shed 4 bases and J 4 bases; nucleotides not matched to a gene: 12. This CDR3 contains 16 residues. The CDR3, as DNA: TGTGCCAGCAGCCAGGGGGAAGGAGGTCGGGCAGATACGCAGTATTTT. This gives the protein CASSQGEGGRADTQYF.